One sample yielded the 6 T cell receptor beta chains listed below, sequenced in a study of T cells in localized non-small cell lung cancer. Produced via immunoSEQ multiplex PCR; TCRdb's table is partial and in-frame only. The sample has 45,000 to 55,000 clones, roughly 88% seen once. The sample in question was peripheral blood, obtained before any cancer treatment. The receptors come from a male donor at least 60 years old with stage III squamous cell lung carcinoma.

The chain is built from TRBV5-1 and TRBJ2-7; 12 nucleotides agree with TRBD2. This CDR3 has 15 residues. V shed 0 bases, J shed 7 bases, and the junction held 5 bases outside the gene matches. The V gene's germline CDR1 is SGHRS and CDR2 YFSETQ. The CDR3 DNA reads as TGCGCCAGCAGCTTGGTGACTAGCGGGAGTCAGGAGCAGTACTTC. Its protein product is CASSLVTSGSQEQYF. The full variable domain, in which reference TRBV5-1 and TRBJ2-7 provide the parts outside the CDR3, is KAGVTQTPRYLIKTRGQQVTLSCSPISGHRSVSWYQQTPGQGLQFLFEYFSETQRNKGNFPGRFSGRQFSNSRSEMNVSTLELGDSALYLCASSLVTSGSQEQYFGPGTRLTVT.

This chain uses TRBV2 with TRBJ2-5; 11 positions match TRBD1. This CDR3 is 15 amino acids long. Germline-derived CDR1 and CDR2 are SNHLY and FYNNEI. J lost 0 bases, V lost 10 bases, and 7 bases had no gene match. The DNA for the CDR3 is TGTGCCACCCTTAGGGACAGGGGGGACCAAGAGACCCAGTACTTC. As protein: CATLRDRGDQETQYF.

The V call is TRBV28, the J call TRBJ1-1; no firm D call. CDR3 length: 13 amino acids. Between the trimmed V and J ends, which lost 4 bases and 6 bases, there was a span of 12 bases. CDR1 is MDHEN and CDR2 is SYDVKM in the germline V gene. This CDR3 reads CASSSPGLAEAFF. CDR3 bases: TGTGCCAGCAGTTCCCCAGGTTTGGCTGAAGCTTTCTTT.

The chain has TRBV7-8 and TRBJ2-1, with 9 bases that match TRBD2. With 3 bases clipped from V and 0 bases from J, the junction kept 0 bases outside the gene matches. CDR1 is SGHVS and CDR2 is FQNEAQ in the germline V gene. The CDR3 runs 15 residues. The CDR3 region is CASSFSGSSYNEQFF. The CDR3, as DNA: TGTGCCAGCAGCTTTAGCGGGAGCTCCTACAATGAGCAGTTCTTC.

The V call is TRBV4-3, the J call TRBJ1-2; 7 bases match TRBD1. Trimming at V came to 2 bases and at J to 8 bases, leaving 8 bases not matched to a gene. This CDR3 region has 14 residues. Germline V lookup: CDR1 LGHNA, CDR2 YSLEER. The CDR3 loop reads CASSQIHGQAGYTF. As DNA, the CDR3 is TGCGCCAGCAGCCAAATACACGGACAGGCAGGCTACACCTTC.

The table lists this clone with a count of one. The chain joins TRBV7-9 to TRBJ2-5; 7 bases line up with TRBD1. J was trimmed by 7 bases and V by 4 bases; bases with no gene match: 3. Germline assignment: CDR1 SEHNR and CDR2 FQNEAQ (reference sequence). This CDR3 region has 12 residues. The CDR3 loop is CASSSDRSTQYF. Written as DNA, the CDR3 is TGTGCCAGCAGCTCGGACAGGTCGACCCAGTACTTC.